This T cell receptor beta chain comes out of a study of blood T cell repertoires in COVID-19. Study context: The United States, Italy and Spain were the sources of the acute and convalescent COVID-19 samples. PBMCs, B-cell-depleted T cells, or T cells were the source of the cDNA or gDNA that made up the material.

Authors' methods: Quantification of nucleated cells was approximated via reference gene primer amplification. Assay: immunoSEQ multiplex PCR; the TCRdb copy retains only in-frame clones and omits some. The DNA was the basis for D and trimming; V, J and clone size are from that table. Among about 300,000 clones listed, roughly nine tenths were seen once. From germline, CDR1 is SNHLY and CDR2 FYNNEI. Trimming stripped 7 bases from V and 5 bases from J, with 17 bases between. CDR3 length: 15 amino acids. The sample holds one count of this clone. The TCR was taken from a man between 18 and 29 years old who had recovered from COVID-19. The gene calls are TRBV2 and TRBJ1-4; D unresolved. The material sequenced was peripheral blood. This CDR3 reads CASIGPRAKNEKLFF. In DNA, the CDR3 is TGTGCCAGCATAGGACCGCGGGCGAAAAATGAAAAACTGTTTTTT.